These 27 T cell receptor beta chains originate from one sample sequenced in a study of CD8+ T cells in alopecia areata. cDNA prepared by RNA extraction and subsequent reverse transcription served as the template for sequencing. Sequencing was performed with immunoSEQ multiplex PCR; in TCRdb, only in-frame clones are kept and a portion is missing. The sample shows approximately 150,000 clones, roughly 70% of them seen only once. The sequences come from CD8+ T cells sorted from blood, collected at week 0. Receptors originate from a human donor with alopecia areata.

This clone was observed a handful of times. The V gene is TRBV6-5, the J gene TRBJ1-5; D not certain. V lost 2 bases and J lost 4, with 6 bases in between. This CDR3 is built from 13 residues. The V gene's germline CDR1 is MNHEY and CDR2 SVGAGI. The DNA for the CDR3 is TGTGCCAGCAGTTACGCCAAAAATCAGCCCCAGCATTTT. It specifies CASSYAKNQPQHF.

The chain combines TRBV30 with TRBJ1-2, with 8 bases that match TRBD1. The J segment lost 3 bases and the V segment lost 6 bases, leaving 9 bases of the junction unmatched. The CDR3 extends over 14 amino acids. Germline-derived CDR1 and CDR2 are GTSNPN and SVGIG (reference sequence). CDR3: CACLRDRNYYGYTF. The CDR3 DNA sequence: TGTGCCTGCCTCCGGGACAGGAATTACTATGGCTACACCTTC.

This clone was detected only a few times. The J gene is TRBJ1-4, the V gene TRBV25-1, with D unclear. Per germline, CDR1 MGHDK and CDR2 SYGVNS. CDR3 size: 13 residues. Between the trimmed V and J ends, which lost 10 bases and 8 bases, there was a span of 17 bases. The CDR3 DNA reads TGTGCCACCTCTTTGGAGGCTTTCGAAAAACTGTTTTTT. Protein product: CATSLEAFEKLFF.

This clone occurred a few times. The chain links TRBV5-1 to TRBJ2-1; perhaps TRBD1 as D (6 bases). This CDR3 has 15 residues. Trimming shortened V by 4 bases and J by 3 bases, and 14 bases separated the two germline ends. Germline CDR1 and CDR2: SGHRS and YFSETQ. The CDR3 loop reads CASSPSTGVYNEQFF. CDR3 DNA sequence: TGCGCCAGCAGCCCCTCGACAGGAGTCTACAATGAGCAGTTCTTC.

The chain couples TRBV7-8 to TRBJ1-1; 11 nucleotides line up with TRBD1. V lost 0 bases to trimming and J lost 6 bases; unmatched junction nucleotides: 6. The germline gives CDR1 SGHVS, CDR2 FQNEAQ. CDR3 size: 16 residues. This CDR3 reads CASSLALGTGGSEAFF. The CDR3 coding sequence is TGTGCCAGCAGCTTAGCGCTAGGGACAGGGGGGTCTGAAGCTTTCTTT.

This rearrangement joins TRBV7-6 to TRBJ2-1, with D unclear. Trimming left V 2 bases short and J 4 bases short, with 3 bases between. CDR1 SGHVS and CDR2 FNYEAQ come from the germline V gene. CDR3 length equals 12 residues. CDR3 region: CASSLSYNEQFF. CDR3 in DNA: TGTGCCAGCAGCTTATCGTACAATGAGCAGTTCTTC.

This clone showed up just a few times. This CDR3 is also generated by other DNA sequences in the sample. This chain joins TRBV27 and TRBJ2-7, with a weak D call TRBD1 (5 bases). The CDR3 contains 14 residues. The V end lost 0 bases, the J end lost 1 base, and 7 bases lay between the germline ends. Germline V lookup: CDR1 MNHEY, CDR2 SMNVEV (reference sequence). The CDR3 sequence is CASSLSRASYEQYF. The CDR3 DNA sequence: TGTGCCAGCAGTTTATCCAGGGCTTCCTACGAGCAGTACTTC.

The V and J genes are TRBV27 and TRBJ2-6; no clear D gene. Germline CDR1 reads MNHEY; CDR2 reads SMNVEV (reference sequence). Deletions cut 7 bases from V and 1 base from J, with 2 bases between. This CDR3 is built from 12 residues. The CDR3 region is CASMSGANVLTF. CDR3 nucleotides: TGTGCCAGCATGTCTGGGGCCAACGTCCTGACTTTC.

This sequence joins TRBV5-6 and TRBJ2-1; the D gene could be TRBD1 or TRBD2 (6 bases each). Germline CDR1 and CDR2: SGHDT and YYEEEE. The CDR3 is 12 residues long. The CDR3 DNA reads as TGTGGAGCGGGCCAGGGGAACAATGAGCAGTTCTTC. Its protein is CGAGQGNNEQFF.

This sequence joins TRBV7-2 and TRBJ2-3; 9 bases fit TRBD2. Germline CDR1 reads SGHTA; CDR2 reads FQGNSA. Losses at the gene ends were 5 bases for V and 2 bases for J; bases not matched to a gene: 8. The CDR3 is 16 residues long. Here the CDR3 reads CASSETSGEFTDTQYF. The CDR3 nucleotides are TGTGCCAGCAGCGAGACTAGCGGCGAATTCACAGATACGCAGTATTTT.

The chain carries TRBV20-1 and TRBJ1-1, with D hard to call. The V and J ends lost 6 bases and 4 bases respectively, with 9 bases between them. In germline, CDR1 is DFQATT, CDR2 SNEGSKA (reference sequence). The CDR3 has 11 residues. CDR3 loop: CSATESTEAFF. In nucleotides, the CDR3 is TGCAGTGCCACGGAAAGCACTGAAGCTTTCTTT.

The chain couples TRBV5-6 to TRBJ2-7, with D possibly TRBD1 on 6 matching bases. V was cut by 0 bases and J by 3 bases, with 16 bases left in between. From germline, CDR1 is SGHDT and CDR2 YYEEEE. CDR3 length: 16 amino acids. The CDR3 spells CASSLEDGQLVYEQYF. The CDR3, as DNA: TGTGCCAGCAGCTTGGAAGATGGACAGCTAGTCTACGAGCAGTACTTC.

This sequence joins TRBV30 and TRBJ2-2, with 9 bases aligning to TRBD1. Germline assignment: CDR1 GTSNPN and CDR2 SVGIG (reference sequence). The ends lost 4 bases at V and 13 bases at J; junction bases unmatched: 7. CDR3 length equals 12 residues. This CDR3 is CAWMGQGTGLFF. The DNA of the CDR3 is TGTGCCTGGATGGGACAGGGAACCGGGCTGTTTTTT.

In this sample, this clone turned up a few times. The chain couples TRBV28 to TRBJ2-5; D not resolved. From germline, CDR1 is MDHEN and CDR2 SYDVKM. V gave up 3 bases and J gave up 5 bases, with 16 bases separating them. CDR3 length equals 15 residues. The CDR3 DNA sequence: TGTGCCAGCAGTTTCTCGCTGAGAGGCAGTGAGACCCAGTACTTC. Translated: CASSFSLRGSETQYF. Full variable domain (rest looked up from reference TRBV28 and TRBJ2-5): DVKVTQSSRYLVKRTGEKVFLECVQDMDHENMFWYRQDPGLGLRLIYFSYDVKMKEKGDIPEGYSVSREKKERFSLILESASTNQTSMYLCASSFSLRGSETQYFGPGTRLLVL.

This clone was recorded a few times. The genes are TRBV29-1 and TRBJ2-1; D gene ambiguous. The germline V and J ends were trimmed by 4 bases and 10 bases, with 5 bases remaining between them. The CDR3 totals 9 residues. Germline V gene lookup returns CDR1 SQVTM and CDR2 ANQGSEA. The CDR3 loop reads CSVGLEQFF. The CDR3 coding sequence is TGCAGCGTTGGTCTAGAGCAGTTCTTC.

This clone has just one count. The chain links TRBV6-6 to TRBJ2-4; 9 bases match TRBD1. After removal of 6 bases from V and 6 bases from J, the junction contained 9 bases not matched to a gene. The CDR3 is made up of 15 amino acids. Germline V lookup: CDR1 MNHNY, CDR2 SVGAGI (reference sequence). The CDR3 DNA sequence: TGTGCCAGCAGCCGCCCGGGACAGGGAGTAAACATTCAGTACTTC. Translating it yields CASSRPGQGVNIQYF.

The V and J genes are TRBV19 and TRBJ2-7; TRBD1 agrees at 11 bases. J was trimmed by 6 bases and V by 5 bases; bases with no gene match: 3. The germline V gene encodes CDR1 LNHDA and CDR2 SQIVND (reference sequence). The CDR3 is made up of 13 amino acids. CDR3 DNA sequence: TGTGCCAGTAGTGTTGGGACAGGGGGCGAGCAGTACTTC. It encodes CASSVGTGGEQYF.

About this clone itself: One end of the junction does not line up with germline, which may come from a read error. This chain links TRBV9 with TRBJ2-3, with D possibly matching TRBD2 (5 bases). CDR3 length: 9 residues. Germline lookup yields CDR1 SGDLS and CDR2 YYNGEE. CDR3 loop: CASSELGGF. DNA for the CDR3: TGTGCCAGCAGCGAACTAGGCGGTTTT.

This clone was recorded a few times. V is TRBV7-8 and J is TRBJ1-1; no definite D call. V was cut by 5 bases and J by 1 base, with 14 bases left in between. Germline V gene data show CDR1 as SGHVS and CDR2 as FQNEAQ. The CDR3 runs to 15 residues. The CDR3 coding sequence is TGTGCCAGCAGCCCAACCCTGTCCAGGAACACTGAAGCTTTCTTT. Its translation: CASSPTLSRNTEAFF.

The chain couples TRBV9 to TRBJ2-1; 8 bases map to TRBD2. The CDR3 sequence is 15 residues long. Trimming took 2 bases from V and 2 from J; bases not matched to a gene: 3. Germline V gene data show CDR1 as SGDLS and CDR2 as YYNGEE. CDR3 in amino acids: CASSVSGGPYNEQFF. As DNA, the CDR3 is TGTGCCAGCAGCGTGTCGGGGGGGCCCTACAATGAGCAGTTCTTC.

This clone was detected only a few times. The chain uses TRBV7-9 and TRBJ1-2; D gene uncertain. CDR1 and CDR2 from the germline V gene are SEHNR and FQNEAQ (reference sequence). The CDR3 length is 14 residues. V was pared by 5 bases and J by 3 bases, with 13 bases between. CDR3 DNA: TGTGCCAGCAGCCCCCCGACACCTTACTATGGCTACACCTTC. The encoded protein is CASSPPTPYYGYTF.

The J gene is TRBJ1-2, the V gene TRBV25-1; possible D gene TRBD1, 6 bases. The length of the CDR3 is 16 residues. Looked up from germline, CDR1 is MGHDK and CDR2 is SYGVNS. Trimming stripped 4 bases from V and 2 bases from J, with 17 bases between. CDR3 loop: CASSGDVQGFNYGYTF. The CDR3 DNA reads TGTGCCAGCAGTGGCGACGTACAGGGTTTCAACTATGGCTACACCTTC.

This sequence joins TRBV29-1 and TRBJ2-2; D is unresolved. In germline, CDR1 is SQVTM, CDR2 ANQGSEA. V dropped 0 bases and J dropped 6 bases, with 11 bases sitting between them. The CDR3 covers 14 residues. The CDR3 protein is CSVEDPFGPGELFF. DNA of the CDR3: TGCAGCGTTGAAGATCCATTTGGTCCCGGGGAGCTGTTTTTT.

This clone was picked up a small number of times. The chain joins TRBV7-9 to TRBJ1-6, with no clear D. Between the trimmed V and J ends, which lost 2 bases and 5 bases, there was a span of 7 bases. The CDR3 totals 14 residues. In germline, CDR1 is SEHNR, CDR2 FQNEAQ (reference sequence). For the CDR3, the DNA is TGTGCCAGCAGCTTACGGCAGGATAATTCACCCCTCCACTTT. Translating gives CASSLRQDNSPLHF.

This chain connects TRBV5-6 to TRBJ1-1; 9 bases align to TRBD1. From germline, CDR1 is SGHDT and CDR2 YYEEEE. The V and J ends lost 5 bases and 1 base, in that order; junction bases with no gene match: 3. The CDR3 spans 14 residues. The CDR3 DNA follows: TGTGCCAGCAGGGGGACAGGGCCGAACACTGAAGCTTTCTTT. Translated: CASRGTGPNTEAFF.

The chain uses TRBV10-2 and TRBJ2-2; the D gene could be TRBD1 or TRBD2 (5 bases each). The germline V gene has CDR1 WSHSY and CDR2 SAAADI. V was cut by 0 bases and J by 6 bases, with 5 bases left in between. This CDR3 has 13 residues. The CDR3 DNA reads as TGCGCCAGCAGTGAGTCGGGGGCCGGGGAGCTGTTTTTT. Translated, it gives CASSESGAGELFF.

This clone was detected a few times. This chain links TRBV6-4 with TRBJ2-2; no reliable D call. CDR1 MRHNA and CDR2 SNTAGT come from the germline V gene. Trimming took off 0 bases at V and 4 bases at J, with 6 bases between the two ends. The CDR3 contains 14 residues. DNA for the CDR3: TGTGCCAGCAGTGACTCAGAATCCACCGGGGAGCTGTTTTTT. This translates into CASSDSESTGELFF.